The 15 T cell receptor beta chains in this list originate from one sample, sequenced in a study of graft-versus-host responses after intestinal transplantation (TCRdb year 2021). Receptors were amplified or captured by the immunoSEQ multiplex PCR assay. The source is immuneACCESS, and TCRdb retained only in-frame sequences with V and J called. Part of the clones is not carried over; for the studies checked, unresolved V genes explain less than half of this, and the remainder is unexplained. This sample holds about 14,000 clones; 77% were observed only once. The top ten clonotypes cover under 5% of the sample. To isolate intraepithelial and lamina propria lymphocytes from graft specimens, dithiothreitol, EDTA incubations and collagenase D digestion were used. Specimen: ileum tissue, collected approximately 26 days after intestinal transplant. The source is a human patient who received an intestinal transplant, so some T cells may come from the graft donor.

The rearrangement links TRBV7-9 to TRBJ2-1; perhaps TRBD1 as D (7 bases). The CDR3 contains 14 residues. V gave up 0 bases and J gave up 7 bases, with 10 bases separating them. CDR1 SEHNR and CDR2 FQNEAQ come from the germline V gene (reference sequence). The CDR3 region has the DNA TGTGCCAGCAGCTTAGCACAGGGGAGGAATGAGCAGTTCTTC. This encodes CASSLAQGRNEQFF. Looking up the rest from reference TRBV7-9 and TRBJ2-1 gives the full variable domain: DTGVSQNPRHKITKRGQNVTFRCDPISEHNRLYWYRQTLGQGPEFLTYFQNEAQLEKSRLLSDRFSAERPKGSFSTLEIQRTEQGDSAMYLCASSLAQGRNEQFFGPGTRLTVL.

The gene calls are TRBV6-5 and TRBJ2-1; 7 positions match TRBD1. Germline CDR1 is MNHEY and CDR2 is SVGAGI. The CDR3 contains 13 residues. Unmatched junction bases numbered 3, after V lost 6 bases and J lost 4 bases. The CDR3 DNA follows: TGTGCCAGCAGCCGGGACAGTTACAATGAGCAGTTCTTC. Translating gives CASSRDSYNEQFF.

V is TRBV6-1 and J is TRBJ2-3, with D hard to call. Germline V gene data show CDR1 as MNHNS and CDR2 as SASEGT. The CDR3 has 11 residues. Trimming shortened V by 7 bases and J by 7 bases, and 9 bases separated the two germline ends. The CDR3 is CASILTYTQYF. The DNA of the CDR3 is TGTGCCAGCATTCTTACATATACGCAGTATTTT.

The chain carries TRBV2 and TRBJ2-4; 11 positions agree with TRBD1. The trim removed 6 bases at V and 6 bases at J, leaving 7 bases unmatched. CDR1 is SNHLY and CDR2 is FYNNEI in the germline V gene. There are 15 residues in the CDR3. This CDR3 reads CASRPGQGVGNIQYF. CDR3 DNA sequence: TGTGCCAGCAGGCCGGGACAGGGGGTTGGAAACATTCAGTACTTC.

The chain links TRBV7-2 to TRBJ2-1, with a weak D call TRBD2 (6 bases). The V end was cut by 5 bases, the J end by 1 base, with 6 bases between. CDR1 and CDR2 from the germline V gene are SGHTA and FQGNSA. This CDR3 spans 13 amino acids. The CDR3 sequence: CASSRGSYNEQFF. DNA of the CDR3: TGTGCCAGCAGCCGGGGGTCCTACAATGAGCAGTTCTTC.

The V call is TRBV7-2, the J call TRBJ2-1, with TRBD1 identical over 7 bases. V dropped 2 bases and J dropped 0; count of bases not matched to a gene: 7. Germline V gene data show CDR1 as SGHTA and CDR2 as FQGNSA. The CDR3 has 17 amino acids. The CDR3 DNA reads TGTGCCAGCAGCTTAATCTGGTGGGACAGCTCCTACAATGAGCAGTTCTTC. Its protein product is CASSLIWWDSSYNEQFF.

By share, this clone counts as medium-sized. The V gene is TRBV28, the J gene TRBJ1-5; unclear D gene. CDR1 is MDHEN, CDR2 SYDVKM, per germline. V lost 6 bases and J lost 5, with 14 bases in between. The CDR3 loop spans 14 amino acids. The CDR3 bases are TGTGCCAGCAGGCGGGGTTGGGAGCATCAGCCCCAGCATTTT. Amino acids: CASRRGWEHQPQHF.

Concerning this clone: This CDR3 is also generated by other DNA sequences in the sample. J is TRBJ2-5 and V is TRBV6-5, with TRBD2 identical over 7 bases. V gave up 5 bases and J gave up 1 base; unmatched junction bases: 1. CDR3 length: 13 amino acids. Germline lookup yields CDR1 MNHEY and CDR2 SVGAGI. Here the CDR3 DNA reads TGTGCCAGCAGTACTAGCGTCCAAGAGACCCAGTACTTC. Residues: CASSTSVQETQYF.

This rearrangement joins TRBV13 to TRBJ2-1, with 9 nucleotides matching TRBD2. With V trimmed by 4 bases and J by 8 bases, 15 bases remained unmatched. The CDR3 extends over 17 amino acids. CDR1 PRHDT and CDR2 FYEKMQ come from the germline V gene (reference sequence). The CDR3 coding sequence is TGTGCCAGCAGCTCCTTTTTGCGGGGGGGCCTTCTCGATGAGCAGTTCTTC. Translation gives CASSSFLRGGLLDEQFF. The full variable domain, completed using reference TRBV13 and TRBJ2-1, is AAGVIQSPRHLIKEKRETATLKCYPIPRHDTVYWYQQGPGQDPQFLISFYEKMQSDKGSIPDRFSAQQFSDYHSELNMSSLELGDSALYFCASSSFLRGGLLDEQFFGPGTRLTVL.

The chain carries TRBV4-2 and TRBJ2-2; D is possibly TRBD2 (6 bases). The germline V and J ends were trimmed by 0 bases and 8 bases, with 16 bases remaining between them. Germline-derived CDR1 and CDR2 are LGHNA and YNFKEQ. The CDR3 has 16 amino acids. The CDR3 reads CASSQDGTRGWGELFF. In DNA form, the CDR3 reads TGTGCCAGCAGCCAAGATGGCACGCGGGGCTGGGGGGAGCTGTTTTTT.

CDR3 nucleotides: TGTGCCAGCAGTTTACTTTCTGAGGCGGGTGAGCAGTACGTC. This encodes CASSLLSEAGEQYV. The chain has TRBV28 and TRBJ2-7, with D possibly being TRBD2 (5 bases). The CDR3 has 14 amino acids. Looked up from germline, CDR1 is MDHEN and CDR2 is SYDVKM. V was cut by 2 bases and J by 7 bases, with 15 bases left in between.

The chain combines TRBV5-6 with TRBJ2-1, with 10 bases matching TRBD1. Trimming took 10 bases from V and 8 from J; bases not matched to a gene: 9. This CDR3 is built from 13 residues. Germline V gene lookup returns CDR1 SGHDT and CDR2 YYEEEE. As DNA, the CDR3 is TGTGCCGTAGACAGGGGGCGCATCGATGAGCAGTTCTTC. This codes for CAVDRGRIDEQFF.

The chain uses TRBV7-6 and TRBJ2-1; D is possibly TRBD1 (6 bases). The V gene's germline CDR1 is SGHVS and CDR2 FNYEAQ. The CDR3 length is 13 residues. The germline V and J ends were trimmed by 2 bases and 9 bases, with 11 bases remaining between them. The CDR3 sequence: CASSLTPRGEQFF. The CDR3 DNA sequence: TGTGCCAGCAGCTTAACGCCCAGGGGTGAGCAGTTCTTC.

This sequence joins TRBV28 and TRBJ1-2, with TRBD1 matching over 8 bases. This CDR3 is 16 amino acids long. Germline CDR1 is MDHEN and CDR2 is SYDVKM. V lost 2 bases, J lost 7 bases, and 12 bases stayed unmatched. CDR3 DNA: TGTGCCAGCAGTTTACATAATCGGGGGACAGGAGGTGGCTACACCTTC. It yields the protein CASSLHNRGTGGGYTF.

The rearrangement joins TRBV28 to TRBJ2-3; TRBD1 aligns across 9 bases. Germline V gives CDR1 MDHEN, CDR2 SYDVKM. V lost 8 bases, J lost 1 base, and 7 bases stayed unmatched. The CDR3 spans 15 residues. CDR3 in amino acids: CASGHRGQGTDTQYF. CDR3 in DNA: TGTGCCAGCGGACACAGGGGGCAGGGCACAGATACGCAGTATTTT.